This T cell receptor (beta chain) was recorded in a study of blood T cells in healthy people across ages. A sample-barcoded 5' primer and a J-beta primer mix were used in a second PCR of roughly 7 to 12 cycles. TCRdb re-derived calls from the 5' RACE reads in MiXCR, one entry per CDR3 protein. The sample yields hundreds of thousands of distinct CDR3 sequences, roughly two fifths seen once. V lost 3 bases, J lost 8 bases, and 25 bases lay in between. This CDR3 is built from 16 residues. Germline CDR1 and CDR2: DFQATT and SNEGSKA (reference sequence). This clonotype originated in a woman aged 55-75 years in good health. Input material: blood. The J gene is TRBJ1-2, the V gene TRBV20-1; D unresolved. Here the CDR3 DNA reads TGCAGTGCTAGTAAGATGAGTGAGGAGGGAGATCGCGGCTACACCTTC. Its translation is CSASKMSEEGDRGYTF.